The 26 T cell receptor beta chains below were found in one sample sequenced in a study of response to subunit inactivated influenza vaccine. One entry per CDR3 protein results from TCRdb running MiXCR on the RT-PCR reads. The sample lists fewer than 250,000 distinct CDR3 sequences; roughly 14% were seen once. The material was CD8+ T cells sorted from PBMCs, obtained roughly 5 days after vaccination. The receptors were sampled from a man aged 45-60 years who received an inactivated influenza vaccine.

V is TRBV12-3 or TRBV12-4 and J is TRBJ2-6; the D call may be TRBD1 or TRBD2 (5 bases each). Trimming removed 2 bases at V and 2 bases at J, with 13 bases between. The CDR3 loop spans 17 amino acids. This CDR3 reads CASSLKVGEPGANVLTF. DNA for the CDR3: TGTGCCAGCAGTTTAAAAGTGGGGGAGCCTGGGGCCAACGTCCTGACTTTC.

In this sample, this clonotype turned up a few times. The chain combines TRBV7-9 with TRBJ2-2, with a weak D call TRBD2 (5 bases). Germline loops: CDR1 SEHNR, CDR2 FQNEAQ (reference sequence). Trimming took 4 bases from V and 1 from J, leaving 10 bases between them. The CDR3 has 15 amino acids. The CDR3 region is CASSSDWENTGELFF. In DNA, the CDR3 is TGTGCCAGCAGCTCGGACTGGGAGAACACCGGGGAGCTGTTTTTT. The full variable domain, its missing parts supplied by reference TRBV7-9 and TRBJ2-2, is DTGVSQNPRHKITKRGQNVTFRCDPISEHNRLYWYRQTLGQGPEFLTYFQNEAQLEKSRLLSDRFSAERPKGSFSTLEIQRTEQGDSAMYLCASSSDWENTGELFFGEGSRLTVL.

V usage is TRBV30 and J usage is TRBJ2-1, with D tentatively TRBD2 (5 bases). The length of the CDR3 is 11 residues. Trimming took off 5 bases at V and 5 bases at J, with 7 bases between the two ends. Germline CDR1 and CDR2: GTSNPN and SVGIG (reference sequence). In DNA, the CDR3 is TGTGCCTGGCGGGGTGACAATGAGCAGTTCTTC. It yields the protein CAWRGDNEQFF.

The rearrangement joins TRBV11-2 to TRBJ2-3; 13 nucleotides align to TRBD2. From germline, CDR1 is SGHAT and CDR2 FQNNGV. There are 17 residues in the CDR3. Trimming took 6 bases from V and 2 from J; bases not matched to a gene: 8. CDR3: CASRPPTSGGITDTQYF. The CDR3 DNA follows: TGTGCCAGCAGGCCCCCGACTAGCGGGGGGATCACAGATACGCAGTATTTT.

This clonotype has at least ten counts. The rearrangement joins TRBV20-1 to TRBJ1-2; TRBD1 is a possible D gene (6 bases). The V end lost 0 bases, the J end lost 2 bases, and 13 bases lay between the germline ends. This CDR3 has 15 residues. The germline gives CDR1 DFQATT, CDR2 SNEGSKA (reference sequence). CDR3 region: CSARDNRAENYGYTF. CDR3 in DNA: TGCAGTGCTAGAGATAACAGGGCGGAAAACTATGGCTACACCTTC.

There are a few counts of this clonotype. For the CDR3, the DNA is TGCAGCGTTGAAGCCGGGACGGCGGGGGGCTACACCTTC. It encodes CSVEAGTAGGYTF. This chain joins TRBV29-1 and TRBJ1-2; a weak D match, TRBD1 (5 bases). V lost 1 base, J lost 8 bases, and 14 bases lay in between. The CDR3 spans 13 residues. CDR1 and CDR2 from the germline V gene are SQVTM and ANQGSEA.

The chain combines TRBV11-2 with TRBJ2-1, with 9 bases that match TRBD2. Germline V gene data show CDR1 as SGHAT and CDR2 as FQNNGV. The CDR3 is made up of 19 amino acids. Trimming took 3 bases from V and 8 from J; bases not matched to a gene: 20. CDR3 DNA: TGTGCCAGCAGCTTTACAGCAGAGGTCGGGACTAGCAGTCTTCATGAGCAGTTCTTC. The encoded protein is CASSFTAEVGTSSLHEQFF.

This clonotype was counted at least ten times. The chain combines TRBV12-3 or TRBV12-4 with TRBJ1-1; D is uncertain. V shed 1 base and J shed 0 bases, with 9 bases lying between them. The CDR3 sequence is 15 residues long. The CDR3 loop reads CASSLGQSLNTEAFF. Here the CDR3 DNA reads TGTGCCAGCAGTTTAGGGCAGTCCTTGAACACTGAAGCTTTCTTT.

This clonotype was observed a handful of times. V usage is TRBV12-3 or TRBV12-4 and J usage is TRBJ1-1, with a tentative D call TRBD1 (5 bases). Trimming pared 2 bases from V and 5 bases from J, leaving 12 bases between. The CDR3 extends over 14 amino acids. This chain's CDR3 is CASSLSEGMTEAFF. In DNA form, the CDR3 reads TGTGCCAGCAGTTTAAGCGAGGGGATGACTGAAGCTTTCTTT.

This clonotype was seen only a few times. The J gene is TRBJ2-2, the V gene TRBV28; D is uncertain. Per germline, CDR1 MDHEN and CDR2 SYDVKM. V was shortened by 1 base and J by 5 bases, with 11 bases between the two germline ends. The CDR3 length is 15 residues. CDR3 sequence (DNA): TGTGCCAGCAGTTTATCTCCTGACCATACCGGGGAGCTGTTTTTT. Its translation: CASSLSPDHTGELFF.

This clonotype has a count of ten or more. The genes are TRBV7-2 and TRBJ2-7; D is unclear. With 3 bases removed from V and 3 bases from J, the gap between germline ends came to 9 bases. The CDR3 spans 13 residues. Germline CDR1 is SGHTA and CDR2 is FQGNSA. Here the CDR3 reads CASSFGPNYEQYF. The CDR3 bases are TGTGCCAGCAGCTTCGGGCCGAACTACGAGCAGTACTTC. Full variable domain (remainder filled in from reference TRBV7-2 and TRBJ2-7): GAGVSQSPSNKVTEKGKDVELRCDPISGHTALYWYRQSLGQGLEFLIYFQGNSAPDKSGLPSDRFSAERTGGSVSTLTIQRTQQEDSAVYLCASSFGPNYEQYFGPGTRLTVT.

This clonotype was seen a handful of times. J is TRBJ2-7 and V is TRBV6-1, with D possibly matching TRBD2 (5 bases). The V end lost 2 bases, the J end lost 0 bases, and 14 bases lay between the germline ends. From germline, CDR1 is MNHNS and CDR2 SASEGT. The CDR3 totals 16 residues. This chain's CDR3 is CASSETPGEGSYEQYF. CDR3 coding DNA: TGTGCCAGCAGTGAAACCCCTGGCGAGGGCTCCTACGAGCAGTACTTC.

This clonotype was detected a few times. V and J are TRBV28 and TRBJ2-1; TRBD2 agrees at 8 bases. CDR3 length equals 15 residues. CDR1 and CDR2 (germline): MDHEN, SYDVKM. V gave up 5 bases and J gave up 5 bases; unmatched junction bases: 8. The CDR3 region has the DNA TGTGCCAGCAGTCTGTTCGCGGGAGGAAACAATGAGCAGTTCTTC. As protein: CASSLFAGGNNEQFF.

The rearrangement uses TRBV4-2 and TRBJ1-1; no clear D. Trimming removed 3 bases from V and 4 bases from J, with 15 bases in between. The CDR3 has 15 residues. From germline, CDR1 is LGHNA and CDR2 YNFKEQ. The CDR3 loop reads CASSHLPTGVTEAFF. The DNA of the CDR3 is TGTGCCAGCAGCCATTTGCCGACTGGTGTCACTGAAGCTTTCTTT.

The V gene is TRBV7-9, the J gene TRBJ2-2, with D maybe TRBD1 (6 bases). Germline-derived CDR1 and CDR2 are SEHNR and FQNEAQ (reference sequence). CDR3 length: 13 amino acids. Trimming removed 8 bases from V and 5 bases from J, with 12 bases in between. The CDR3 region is CASGKGQTGELFF. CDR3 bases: TGTGCCAGCGGCAAAGGACAGACCGGGGAGCTGTTTTTT.

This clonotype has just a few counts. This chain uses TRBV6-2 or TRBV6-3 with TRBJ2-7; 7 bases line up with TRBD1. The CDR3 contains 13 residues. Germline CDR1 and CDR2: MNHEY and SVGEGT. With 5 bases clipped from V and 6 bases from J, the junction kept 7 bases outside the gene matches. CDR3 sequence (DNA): TGTGCCAGCAGTACCTGGACAGGCGCCGAGCAGTACTTC. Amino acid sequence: CASSTWTGAEQYF.

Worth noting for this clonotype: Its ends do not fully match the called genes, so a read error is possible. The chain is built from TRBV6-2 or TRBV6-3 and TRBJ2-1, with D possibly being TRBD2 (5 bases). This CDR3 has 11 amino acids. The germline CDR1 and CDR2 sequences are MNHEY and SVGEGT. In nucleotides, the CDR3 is TGTGCCAGCAGTACCTCCGGCCAGAGGGTCTTC. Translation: CASSTSGQRVF.

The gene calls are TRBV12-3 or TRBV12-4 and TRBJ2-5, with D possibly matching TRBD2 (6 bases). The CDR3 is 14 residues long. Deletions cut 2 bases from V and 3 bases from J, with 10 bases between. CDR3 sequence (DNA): TGTGCCAGCAGTTTATGGACTACCAAAGAGACCCAGTACTTC. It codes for CASSLWTTKETQYF.

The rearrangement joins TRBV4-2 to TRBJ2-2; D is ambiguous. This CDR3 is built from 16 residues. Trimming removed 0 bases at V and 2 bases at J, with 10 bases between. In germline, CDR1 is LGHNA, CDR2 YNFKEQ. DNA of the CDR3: TGTGCCAGCAGCCAAGATTATACCCGAAACACCGGGGAGCTGTTTTTT. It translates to CASSQDYTRNTGELFF.

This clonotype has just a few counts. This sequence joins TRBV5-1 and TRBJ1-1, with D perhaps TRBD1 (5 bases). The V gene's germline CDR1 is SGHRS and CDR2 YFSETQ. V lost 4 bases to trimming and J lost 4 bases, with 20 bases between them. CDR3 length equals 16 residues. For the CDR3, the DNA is TGCGCCAGCAGCGGAGACCCCAGGGAGGGGACCACTGAAGCTTTCTTT. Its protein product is CASSGDPREGTTEAFF.

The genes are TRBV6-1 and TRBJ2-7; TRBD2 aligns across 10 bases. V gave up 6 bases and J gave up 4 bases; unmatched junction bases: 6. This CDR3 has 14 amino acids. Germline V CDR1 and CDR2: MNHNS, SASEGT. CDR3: CASRPSGSSYEQYF. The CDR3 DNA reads TGTGCCAGCAGACCTAGCGGGAGCTCTTACGAGCAGTACTTC.

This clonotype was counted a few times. The CDR3 DNA follows: TGCAGTGCTAGAACCCTCTCCGGGACAGGGACCTACGAGCAGTACTTC. This encodes CSARTLSGTGTYEQYF. The genes are TRBV20-1 and TRBJ2-7; the match to TRBD1 covers 9 bases. With V trimmed by 2 bases and J by 2 bases, 10 bases remained unmatched. The CDR3 totals 16 residues. From germline, CDR1 is DFQATT and CDR2 SNEGSKA (reference sequence).

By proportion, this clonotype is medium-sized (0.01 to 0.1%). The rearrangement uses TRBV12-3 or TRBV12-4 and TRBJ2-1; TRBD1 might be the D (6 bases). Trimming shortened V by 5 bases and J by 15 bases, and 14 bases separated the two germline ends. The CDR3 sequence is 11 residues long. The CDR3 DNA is TGTGCCAGCAGTGCTGCAGGGGATCGGTTCTTC. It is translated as CASSAAGDRFF.

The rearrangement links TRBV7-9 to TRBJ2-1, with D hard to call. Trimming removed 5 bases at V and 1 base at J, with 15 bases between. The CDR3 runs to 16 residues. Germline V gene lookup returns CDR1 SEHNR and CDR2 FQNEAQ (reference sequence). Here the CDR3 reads CASSPVMASSYNEQFF. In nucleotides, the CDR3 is TGTGCCAGCAGCCCAGTGATGGCGAGTTCCTACAATGAGCAGTTCTTC.

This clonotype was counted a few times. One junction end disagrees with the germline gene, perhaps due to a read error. CDR3 sequence: CASSPWTRSSYNEQFF. The CDR3 region has the DNA TGTGCTAGCAGTCCCTGGACAAGGAGCTCCTACAATGAGCAGTTCTTC. This chain links TRBV28 with TRBJ2-1; a weak D match, TRBD1 (5 bases). The CDR3 runs 16 residues. Per germline, CDR1 MDHEN and CDR2 SYDVKM.

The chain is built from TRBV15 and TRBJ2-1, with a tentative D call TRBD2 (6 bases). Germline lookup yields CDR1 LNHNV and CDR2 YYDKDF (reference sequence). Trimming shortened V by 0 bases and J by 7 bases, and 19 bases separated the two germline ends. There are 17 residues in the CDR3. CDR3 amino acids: CATSRDLVGVGGNEQFF. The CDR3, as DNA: TGTGCCACCAGCAGAGATTTGGTCGGGGTTGGGGGGAATGAGCAGTTCTTC.